This record covers a single T cell receptor (beta chain). Its antigen is unknown. No base quality values were provided; no much bigger clone lies one nucleotide off. The cohort comprised around 700 healthy bone marrow donors. At the time of sampling, all cohort members were nominally healthy, though unrecorded immune exposures were likely present. The donor tested CMV seropositive, placing the donor among the 290 or so seropositive members of the cohort. Every donor gave a peripheral blood sample, and the peripheral blood mononuclear cells from that sample were used for TCR beta sequencing. Genomic DNA extraction from the blood cell samples was performed with the Qiagen DNeasy Blood Extraction Kit. According to the germline V gene, CDR1 reads SGHRS and CDR2 reads YFSETQ. The junction carries 8 bases between V and J, which are trimmed by 3 bases and 2 bases respectively. From its cysteine to its phenylalanine, the CDR3 spans 13 amino acids. The sequence is cut down to CDR3 DNA, 39 bases in frame from base 1.

The method behind the library was the immunoSEQ multiplex PCR assay. For the multiplex PCR, a mixture combining 60 forward primers for TCR Vbeta segments and 13 reverse primers for TCR Jbeta segments was used. The CDR3 region of rearranged TCR beta genes was amplified from genomic DNA by a multiplex PCR assay. Amplified TCR beta libraries were sequenced as 87-base-pair reads on the Illumina HiSeq System. On the authors' methods: A later analysis tallied some 79 million unique TCR beta chains across the 650 to 750 repertoires, and about 12 million of those chains were shared by two or more donors. A nearest-neighbor algorithm error-corrected the raw reads and collapsed the reads into unique sequences, merging closely related sequences to remove PCR and sequencing errors. Alignment of CDR3 sequences to IMGT reference sequences was used to assign V, D and J gene segments. For a sequence to be retained, at least a six-nucleotide match to both a V gene segment and a J gene segment was required. A rearrangement counted as productive if the CDR3 had no stop codons and remained in frame with V and J, and every other rearrangement counted as non-productive. CDR3 was defined by IMGT convention, running from the second conserved V-encoded cysteine to the conserved J-encoded phenylalanine. The earlier analysis of 500 to 750 of the donors excluded any sequence lacking an unambiguous match to a single V gene segment. In an earlier analysis of a few hundred of the donors, V segments were called functional above 56.7% productive rearrangements and were called segregating when the between-donor standard deviation exceeded 5%. A statistical classification framework was developed to diagnose cytomegalovirus status using the catalog of TCR beta chain sequences. A later analysis assigned V and J genes by comparing TCR nucleotide sequences with IMGT/GENE-DB human TR gene sequences. A later analysis assigned CDR3 sequences and most-parsimonious VDJ recombination scenarios with the TCRdist pipeline. A later analysis defined each TCR beta chain by its CDR3 amino acid sequence plus V-gene family, and excluded reads lacking a unique V-gene family. As a way to deal with suspected cross-contamination and a sequencing artifact, a later analysis dropped roughly 600 nucleotide sequences that were highly shared and had low generation probability. In a later analysis, a clonal expansion index was calculated for each public chain from normalized within-repertoire ranks of inferred template counts. Generation probabilities in a later analysis came from a VDJ recombination model fitted to out-of-frame rearrangements, and those results were checked against IGoR. In a later analysis, TCR-TCR, TCR-HLA and TCR-CMV co-occurrence was scored with hypergeometric tests, and a repertoire-size bias correction was applied to TCR pairs. A later analysis estimated false discovery rates by permuting HLA or CMV assignments 20 times. A later analysis grouped co-occurring TCRs with DBSCAN, adding TCRdist sequence similarity when clustering within HLA-allele-positive subsets. Co-occurrence clustering excluded repertoires with fewer than 30,000 or more than 120,000 public chains, plus five with anomalous nucleotide sharing. TCRdb limited this immuneACCESS table to in-frame rearrangements with V and J called. A share of clones is missing; checked studies link under half to unresolved V genes, and the rest is unexplained. The V and J calls and clone size come from that table; D and trimming were worked out from the DNA. This sample has 120,000 to 150,000 clones in its table, and over 60% of those were observed once. Of the sample, approximately 2.9% falls within the top ten clones.

This specimen comes from a study of cytomegalovirus exposure and HLA in healthy donors (dated by TCRdb to about 2017). For context, the study as a whole: In an earlier analysis of around 540 of the donors, about 270 Gb of sequence data and 90 million to 120 million unique TCR beta sequences from about 179 million T cells were reported. Alongside the repertoire data, information on donor age, sex, ethnicity and CMV serostatus was compiled. Because of strong linkage in the cohort, roughly five DR-DQ haplotypes were treated as single units for association and clustering. Among 300 to 500 genotyped donors of the cohort, an average of about 220,000 unique TCR beta nucleotide sequences was sequenced per donor, of which about 18% were non-productive. In the later analysis, no new phenotypic data were used to find candidate immune exposures; instead, reliance was placed on TCR beta sequences and their occurrence across donors. HLA typing included class I and class II loci at four-digit resolution. An early release covering 500 to 750 HLA-typed donors comprised about 300 gigabases of sequencing data and around 80 million unique TCR sequences. A later analysis re-examined previously published TCR beta repertoires from more than 600 donors and added high-resolution HLA genotyping to investigate patterns of TCR occurrence. Besides the first cohort of 500 to 700 subjects, a separate validation cohort made up of roughly 120 different subjects was used. Typing coverage varied by locus: 629-630 donors for A, B, C, DRB1 and DQB1; approximately 520 for DQA1; approximately 570 for DPA1; approximately 450 for DPB1. An earlier analysis of fewer than 750 of the donors used high-throughput TCR beta sequencing to judge whether each TCR beta V gene segment behaved as functional or pseudogenic. To predict cytomegalovirus infection status, the study brought together high-throughput TCR immunosequencing, statistical association of individual TCRs with disease status, and machine learning. The study used immunosequencing to profile the T cell repertoires of 666 subjects and linked those repertoires to cytomegalovirus serostatus. All discovery cohort repertoires had been generated on a single sequencing platform. The aim of the study was to test whether cataloging public T cell receptors could identify signatures of past pathogen exposure. Genome-wide SNP genotypes for about 55% of the 666 donors were used in a later genetic analysis, which treated that subset as a discovery cohort. The genetic ancestry cluster associated with self-reported Caucasian donors included 80% to 90% of the approximately 430 genotyped donors.

The paper as a whole reports these results and caveats: Strong co-occurrence of HLA alleles, especially DR and DQ, made assigning TCR associations to individual alleles difficult. Cytomegalovirus status was reported to be diagnosed by the classifier with high specificity and sensitivity in both the original and validation cohorts. Correlated functional status among segregating V segments might be attributable to linkage disequilibrium, but an unknown experimental factor could not be ruled out. The study listed approximately 150 TCR beta chains as associated with cytomegalovirus. Some IMGT-functional V segments, including TRBV6-2 and TRBV6-3, could not be told apart with the 87-base-pair reads, so those segments were excluded. Because HLA typing was missing for some donors at each locus, association tests included only the typed subset. Over 15 rarely observed V segments, including chromosome 9 orphons, were excluded from the earlier analysis of about 610 of the donors because counts were too low. In a later analysis, several top co-occurrence clusters were reported to appear linked to parvovirus B19, influenza, CMV and Epstein-Barr virus. CMV serostatus was the only immune exposure information available for the cohort. While some public TCRs were present in many individuals, most TCR sequences turned up only very rarely across donors. A cluster of highly shared sequence variants was judged likely to represent a technical artifact of the sequencing pipeline. Presence/absence analyses assumed roughly uniform sequencing depth across donors, an assumption that may not hold. V-gene and J-gene trimming of TCR beta chains was associated with a missense DCLRE1C variant in a later genetic analysis, and the association was replicated in an independent cohort. In this cohort, only TCR beta chains were sequenced, and detectable features were limited by the absence of alpha or paired-chain data. Broadly in line with IMGT annotations, most TCR beta V segments showed up in productive rearrangements about 87% or about 30% of the time in an earlier analysis of approximately 640 of the donors. Compared with equally common non-associated chains, HLA-associated TCR beta chains in a later analysis were more clonally expanded and had lower generation probabilities. In a later analysis, TCR association rates were found to vary across HLA loci, with the most associated TCRs seen for DRB1 alleles and the fewest for HLA-C alleles. A later genetic analysis reported fewer N-insertions in productive TCRs among donors in an Asian-associated ancestry cluster than the approximately 670-donor mean. In a later analysis, some 18,000 TCR beta sequences were associated with specific HLA alleles at a false discovery rate of 0.05. It was suggested by the authors that the approach could potentially be generalized to other disease states and immunological phenotypes. A further reported finding was that TCR beta sequences accurately predicted the HLA-A and HLA-B alleles for most subjects in the first cohort. In vitro tests confirmed that a few of the cytomegalovirus-associated TCR beta chains recognize cytomegalovirus antigens. According to a later analysis, most CMV-associated TCR beta chains appeared to be HLA-restricted, and the HLA associations seemed to be driven largely by CMV exposure.

Sequenced sample: PBMCs. The clonotype originates from a young woman in good health and CMV-seropositive. The V and J genes are TRBV5-1 and TRBJ1-2; confidence is insufficient to name the D gene. The sequenced DNA: TGCGCCAGCAGCTCGGAGGCGAACTATGGCTACACCTTC. It translates as CASSSEANYGYTF.